Below, one T cell receptor (beta chain) is given with its context. Antigen specificity is unknown. The SP2 primer and nested alpha and beta constant region primers amplified ligated cDNA in four rounds. Using its own MiXCR run on the UMI-ligation and nested PCR reads, TCRdb lists one record per CDR3 protein. In the table there are some 40,000 distinct CDR3 sequences, approximately 10% of which are singletons. The treatment here: skin biopsy from PPD injection site in Mantoux-positive individual. A UMI-containing oligonucleotide was joined by 3' ligation to the TCR cDNA template. Tuberculin skin test biopsies were taken where PPD was injected in Mantoux-positive people. V lost 0 bases and J 8 bases, leaving 20 bases between the germline ends. From germline, CDR1 is DFQATT and CDR2 SNEGSKA (reference sequence). This CDR3 is built from 16 residues. The data derive from a study of naive and memory T cell subsets.

Overall study findings and caveats: Both skin biopsy types reportedly yielded TCRs, tuberculin sites far more. Delayed type IV hypersensitivity infiltration was taken to explain higher tuberculin-site TCR counts.

The sample here was skin, taken from a tuberculin skin test site. The genes are TRBV20-1 and TRBJ2-1; D might be TRBD2 (6 bases). The clonotype was recovered from an adult in good health. As DNA, the CDR3 is TGCAGTGCTAGAGAGGGTCTTAGCGGACGGTTCGATGAGCAGTTCTTC. This encodes CSAREGLSGRFDEQFF.